Below are 16 T cell receptor beta chains sequenced from a single sample in a study of blood T cells in healthy people across ages (dated by TCRdb to the mid-2010s). Libraries were prepared through 5' RACE. The sample was run on an Illumina HiSeq 2500. The second PCR ran for about 6 to 12 cycles and used a J-beta primer mix along with a sample-barcoded 5' primer. The public reads were run again by TCRdb, first through fastp at Q25 and then through MiXCR, and only productive beta chains were kept. Rows matching on CDR3 protein sequence are summarized as one entry with the most common DNA and genes. Within this sample are some 900,000 distinct CDR3 sequences, with about 28% of them counted one time only. The top ten constitute roughly a sixth of the sample. Sequencing was performed on blood. These receptors all stem from a woman aged 80 or older in good health.

Many counts were recorded for this clonotype. The chain is built from TRBV5-1 and TRBJ2-1; 13 nucleotides align to TRBD2. This CDR3 is built from 15 residues. V was clipped by 4 bases and J by 6 bases; unmatched bases: 4. Per germline, CDR1 SGHRS and CDR2 YFSETQ. CDR3 nucleotide sequence: TGCGCCAGCAGCCCGACTAGCGGGGGGCGCAATGAGCAGTTCTTC. It yields the protein CASSPTSGGRNEQFF.

V is TRBV18 and J is TRBJ2-1, with TRBD2 matching 12 bases. CDR3 length: 16 amino acids. The V gene end was trimmed by 3 bases and the J gene end by 5 bases; junction bases not matched to a gene: 5. Germline V lookup: CDR1 KGHSH, CDR2 LQKENI. CDR3 amino acids: CASSPWTSGENNEQFF. In DNA form, the CDR3 reads TGTGCCAGCTCACCCTGGACTAGCGGGGAGAACAATGAGCAGTTCTTC.

This clonotype was detected ten times or more. J is TRBJ2-3 and V is TRBV7-2; D unresolved. Trimming left V 5 bases short and J 5 bases short, with 11 bases between. From germline, CDR1 is SGHTA and CDR2 FQGNSA. The CDR3 consists of 13 residues. Here the CDR3 DNA reads TGTGCCAGCAGCCCCCCAGCTCGAGATACGCAGTATTTT. This sequence encodes CASSPPARDTQYF.

This clonotype has at least ten counts. This CDR3 reads CASSAITGTWEETQYF. The CDR3 region has the DNA TGTGCCAGCAGTGCGATCACCGGGACCTGGGAAGAGACCCAGTACTTC. This chain joins TRBV12-3 or TRBV12-4 and TRBJ2-5; D is possibly TRBD1 or TRBD2 (5 bases each). Between the trimmed V and J ends, which lost 5 bases and 3 bases, there was a span of 19 bases. The CDR3 has 16 residues.

This clonotype was picked up many times. The genes are TRBV3-1 and TRBJ1-6, with TRBD1 identical over 7 bases. The V and J ends lost 0 bases and 10 bases, in that order; junction bases with no gene match: 3. Germline loops: CDR1 LGHDT, CDR2 YNNKEL (reference sequence). The CDR3 has 14 residues. The CDR3, as DNA: TGTGCCAGCAGCCAAGACTGGGGACAGTCACCCCTCCACTTT. As protein: CASSQDWGQSPLHF.

V usage is TRBV5-6 and J usage is TRBJ2-7, with D perhaps matching TRBD1 (5 bases). The germline CDR1 and CDR2 sequences are SGHDT and YYEEEE. The V and J ends lost 2 bases and 2 bases respectively, with 11 bases between them. CDR3 length: 14 amino acids. The CDR3 region is CASSFRQIPYEQYF. The CDR3 nucleotides are TGTGCCAGCAGCTTTAGACAGATCCCCTACGAGCAGTACTTC.

This clonotype was counted only a few times. This chain connects TRBV4-3 to TRBJ1-3; 7 nucleotides align to TRBD1. The CDR3 has 15 residues. Germline V gene sequence: CDR1 LGHNA, CDR2 YSLEER. V trimming: 3 bases; J trimming: 2 bases; junction bases outside the gene matches: 4. CDR3 sequence (DNA): TGCGCCAGCAGCCATGGGGACAGCGCTGGAAACACCATATATTTT. This gives the protein CASSHGDSAGNTIYF.

This clonotype appeared many times. The chain couples TRBV14 to TRBJ1-2, with 7 nucleotides matching TRBD1. The CDR3 totals 16 residues. Germline V gives CDR1 SGHDN, CDR2 FVKESK. Trimming took 4 bases from V and 4 from J; bases not matched to a gene: 12. The CDR3 nucleotides read TGTGCCAGCAGCCGAAAGGGACAGACCGCTGTCTATGGCTACACCTTC. This encodes CASSRKGQTAVYGYTF.

This clonotype was detected many times. This chain uses TRBV12-3 or TRBV12-4 with TRBJ1-4; a weak D match, TRBD1 (5 bases). The CDR3 has 15 amino acids. V was trimmed by 7 bases and J by 5 bases, leaving 17 bases between them. The CDR3 reads CASTLSGTENEKLFF. In nucleotides, the CDR3 is TGTGCCAGCACATTATCCGGGACGGAGAATGAAAAACTGTTTTTT.

Many counts were recorded for this clonotype. The chain joins TRBV11-2 to TRBJ2-1; 9 bases map to TRBD1. The ends lost 5 bases at V and 8 bases at J; junction bases unmatched: 4. This CDR3 has 13 residues. The germline V gene encodes CDR1 SGHAT and CDR2 FQNNGV. The CDR3 DNA reads as TGTGCCAGCAGCCGGACAGGGGCCTATGAGCAGTTCTTC. This translates into CASSRTGAYEQFF.

Only a few counts were recorded for this clonotype. This chain links TRBV3-1 with TRBJ1-2; D might be TRBD1 (6 bases). The germline V and J ends were trimmed by 5 bases and 11 bases, with 12 bases remaining between them. Germline V gene sequence: CDR1 LGHDT, CDR2 YNNKEL (reference sequence). The CDR3 length is 11 residues. CDR3 amino acids: CASSTRTVYTF. Here the CDR3 DNA reads TGTGCCAGCAGCACCCGGACAGTTTACACCTTC.

The gene calls are TRBV28 and TRBJ2-5, with TRBD1 matching over 11 bases. The CDR3 is 15 amino acids. CDR1 is MDHEN and CDR2 is SYDVKM in the germline V gene. V gave up 6 bases and J gave up 4 bases; unmatched junction bases: 7. Here the CDR3 reads CASSRWGQGGETQYF. In DNA, the CDR3 is TGTGCCAGCAGCCGGTGGGGACAGGGGGGAGAGACCCAGTACTTC. The complete variable domain, with remaining parts taken from reference TRBV28 and TRBJ2-5, reads DVKVTQSSRYLVKRTGEKVFLECVQDMDHENMFWYRQDPGLGLRLIYFSYDVKMKEKGDIPEGYSVSREKKERFSLILESASTNQTSMYLCASSRWGQGGETQYFGPGTRLLVL.

In its sample, this clonotype was seen many times. V gene TRBV14 combines with J gene TRBJ2-7; D tentatively reads TRBD1 or TRBD2 (5 bases each). The germline V gene encodes CDR1 SGHDN and CDR2 FVKESK. V lost 5 bases to trimming and J lost 3 bases, with 11 bases between them. This CDR3 region has 13 residues. CDR3: CASSGPGRYEQYF. CDR3 sequence (DNA): TGTGCCAGCAGCGGTCCGGGACGCTACGAGCAGTACTTC.

This clonotype has ten or more counts. The J gene is TRBJ2-1, the V gene TRBV3-1; a weak D match, TRBD2 (5 bases). Germline V CDR1 and CDR2: LGHDT, YNNKEL (reference sequence). This CDR3 is 14 amino acids long. The ends were cut back, 1 base at V and 9 bases at J, with 13 bases in the middle. As DNA, the CDR3 is TGTGCCAGCAGCCAAGGTCTGACGGGGATTGAGCAGTTCTTC. Translation: CASSQGLTGIEQFF.

Ten or more counts support this clonotype. The chain links TRBV4-1 to TRBJ1-2; 7 bases agree with TRBD1. The germline V gene has CDR1 MGHRA and CDR2 YSYEKL. This CDR3 is 13 amino acids long. The V segment lost 3 bases and the J segment 8 bases; nucleotides outside the gene matches: 6. CDR3 amino acids: CASSHPDRDGYTF. The CDR3 DNA reads as TGCGCCAGCAGCCACCCAGACAGGGACGGCTACACCTTC.

The DNA for the CDR3 is TGTGCCAGCTCACCACGCGCGGAGGGCTACACCTTC. It codes for CASSPRAEGYTF. The chain is built from TRBV18 and TRBJ1-2; D gene uncertain. The V end was cut by 1 base, the J end by 8 bases, with 8 bases between. From germline, CDR1 is KGHSH and CDR2 LQKENI. The CDR3 is 12 amino acids. Filled out from reference TRBV18 and TRBJ1-2, the complete variable domain reads NAGVMQNPRHLVRRRGQEARLRCSPMKGHSHVYWYRQLPEEGLKFMVYLQKENIIDESGMPKERFSAEFPKEGPSILRIQQVVRGDSAAYFCASSPRAEGYTFGSGTRLTVV.